Below, 21 T cell receptor beta chains from the same sample are listed, as sequenced in a study of CD8 T cells in Susac syndrome. An input of about 0.45 to 1 ug of RNA was subjected to reverse transcription using random hexamers. TCRdb redid the calling of the immunoSEQ multiplex PCR reads with MiXCR, one entry per CDR3 protein. The data hold some 140,000 distinct CDR3 sequences, with around 86% observed a single time. Sequencing was carried out using CD8+ T cells from PBMCs. Receptor source: a human donor with multiple sclerosis.

The rearrangement uses TRBV6-5 and TRBJ1-1; a possible D gene is TRBD1 (5 bases). The CDR3 loop spans 14 amino acids. Trimming left V 2 bases short and J 5 bases short, with 12 bases between. CDR1 and CDR2 (germline): MNHEY, SVGAGI. The CDR3 region is CASSYDGAGTEAFF. CDR3 nucleotides: TGTGCCAGCAGTTACGATGGGGCCGGGACTGAAGCTTTCTTT.

V usage is TRBV6-5 and J usage is TRBJ2-7, with D maybe TRBD1 (6 bases). Trimming removed 0 bases from V and 7 bases from J, with 19 bases in between. The CDR3 is made up of 16 amino acids. Germline lookup yields CDR1 MNHEY and CDR2 SVGAGI. CDR3 in DNA: TGTGCCAGCAGTTACTCAAAGCCCACACAGGGATGGGAGCAGTACGTC. This translates into CASSYSKPTQGWEQYV.

The chain links TRBV20-1 to TRBJ2-7; 13 positions agree with TRBD2. The CDR3 sequence is 14 residues long. Germline CDR1 is DFQATT and CDR2 is SNEGSKA (reference sequence). As DNA, the CDR3 is TGCGCCGGGACTAGCGGGGCTGAACCCTACGAGCAGTACTTC. Translating gives CAGTSGAEPYEQYF.

CDR3 amino acids: CASSLDGGGMNTEAFF. In nucleotides, the CDR3 is TGTGCCAGCAGCTTGGACGGGGGGGGTATGAACACTGAAGCTTTCTTT. The rearrangement joins TRBV5-4 to TRBJ1-1; TRBD1 is a possible D gene (5 bases). CDR1 SGHNT and CDR2 YYREEE come from the germline V gene (reference sequence). The CDR3 has 16 residues. Trimming took 0 bases from V and 0 from J, leaving 12 bases between them.

There are a few counts of this clonotype. The chain carries TRBV24-1 and TRBJ2-7; 11 nucleotides match TRBD2. With 4 bases clipped from V and 4 bases from J, the junction kept 8 bases outside the gene matches. The CDR3 covers 16 residues. From germline, CDR1 is KGHDR and CDR2 SFDVKD. DNA of the CDR3: TGTGCCACCAGTGAGTTTAGCGGGAGGGCAGGTTACGAGCAGTACGTC. Translated, it gives CATSEFSGRAGYEQYV.

The V call is TRBV12-3 or TRBV12-4, the J call TRBJ1-5, with D uncertain. This CDR3 spans 16 amino acids. Trimming pared 6 bases from V and 5 bases from J, leaving 20 bases between. This CDR3 reads CASSVTGLSFDQPQHF. CDR3 sequence (DNA): TGTGCCAGCAGCGTCACCGGCCTTTCCTTTGATCAGCCCCAGCATTTT.

The V and J genes are TRBV6-1 and TRBJ2-7; TRBD1 matches 10 bases. In germline, CDR1 is MNHNS, CDR2 SASEGT. V shed 5 bases, J shed 4 bases, and the junction held 8 bases outside the gene matches. The CDR3 is 15 amino acids. The CDR3 DNA reads as TGTGCCAGCAGTCCCGGGACAGGGGCCTTGTACGAGCAGTACTTC. It is translated as CASSPGTGALYEQYF.

The gene calls are TRBV7-3 and TRBJ2-1; 11 positions match TRBD2. The CDR3 length is 16 residues. The germline gives CDR1 SGHTA, CDR2 FQGTGA. V shed 5 bases and J 7 bases; nucleotides not matched to a gene: 10. For the CDR3, the DNA is TGTGCCAGCAGCCCCTACCTTAGCGGGAGGGGGAATGAGCAGTTCTTC. This sequence encodes CASSPYLSGRGNEQFF.

The chain links TRBV6-5 to TRBJ1-2; D gene ambiguous. The CDR3 has 16 residues. The germline CDR1 and CDR2 sequences are MNHEY and SVGAGI. Trimming cost V 1 base and J 1 base, with 13 bases left between them. CDR3 region: CASSYFLGPINYGYTF. The CDR3 region has the DNA TGTGCCAGCAGTTACTTTCTGGGTCCCATTAACTATGGCTACACCTTC.

This clonotype was seen a single time. The rearrangement joins TRBV5-8 to TRBJ2-3, with 10 bases identical to TRBD2. Germline CDR1 SGHTS, CDR2 YDEGEE. The CDR3 loop spans 16 amino acids. J lost 3 bases, V lost 3 bases, and 7 bases had no gene match. The CDR3 loop is CASSSPSGSMTDTQYF. For the CDR3, the DNA is TGTGCCAGCAGCTCGCCTAGCGGGAGTATGACAGATACGCAGTATTTT.

The chain employs TRBV19 and TRBJ1-2, with 7 nucleotides matching TRBD1. The CDR3 is 11 residues long. Germline V gene lookup returns CDR1 LNHDA and CDR2 SQIVND (reference sequence). With 7 bases clipped from V and 10 bases from J, the junction kept 6 bases outside the gene matches. Here the CDR3 reads CASTRGQSYTF. DNA for the CDR3: TGTGCCAGTACCCGGGGACAGTCCTACACCTTC.

As DNA, the CDR3 is TGCGCCAGCAGCCAAGATTTCACCGCCTATGGCTACACCTTC. It translates to CASSQDFTAYGYTF. This chain connects TRBV4-1 to TRBJ1-2; D gene unclear. V lost 0 bases and J lost 4, with 9 bases in between. The CDR3 extends over 14 amino acids. Per germline, CDR1 MGHRA and CDR2 YSYEKL.

The chain combines TRBV25-1 with TRBJ1-1, with a possible D match to TRBD1 (5 bases). Between the trimmed V and J ends, which lost 4 bases and 6 bases, there was a span of 12 bases. The CDR3 loop spans 13 amino acids. Germline CDR1 is MGHDK and CDR2 is SYGVNS. This CDR3 reads CASSVRGISEAFF. The CDR3 bases are TGTGCCAGCAGTGTTCGGGGGATATCTGAAGCTTTCTTT.

This chain links TRBV5-6 with TRBJ1-5, with D possibly TRBD1 on 6 matching bases. Between the trimmed V and J ends, which lost 1 base and 1 base, there was a span of 18 bases. CDR3 length equals 18 residues. From germline, CDR1 is SGHDT and CDR2 YYEEEE. CDR3 bases: TGTGCCAGCAGCTTGAAGGGGGGTCTAGGATGGAGCAATCAGCCCCAGCATTTT. Translation gives CASSLKGGLGWSNQPQHF.

This rearrangement joins TRBV27 to TRBJ1-1; a weak D match, TRBD1 (6 bases). This CDR3 spans 14 amino acids. The V end lost 8 bases, the J end lost 4 bases, and 17 bases lay between the germline ends. Looked up from germline, CDR1 is MNHEY and CDR2 is SMNVEV (reference sequence). The DNA for the CDR3 is TGTGCCAGCGGCTCCCTGACAGGCCCCACTGAAGCTTTCTTT. Its translation: CASGSLTGPTEAFF.

The chain joins TRBV24-1 to TRBJ2-1, with D perhaps given as TRBD1 or TRBD2 (5 bases each). Germline V gene lookup returns CDR1 KGHDR and CDR2 SFDVKD. Between the trimmed V and J ends, which lost 3 bases and 5 bases, there was a span of 16 bases. There are 16 residues in the CDR3. The chain's CDR3 is CATSDGGPGLDNEQFF. CDR3 nucleotide sequence: TGTGCCACCAGTGATGGGGGTCCTGGGCTTGACAATGAGCAGTTCTTC.

The V and J genes are TRBV19 and TRBJ2-6, with D perhaps matching TRBD2 (5 bases). CDR3 size: 15 residues. Germline CDR1 is LNHDA and CDR2 is SQIVND (reference sequence). Trimming shortened V by 4 bases and J by 4 bases, and 11 bases separated the two germline ends. The CDR3 sequence is CASSRDREGANVLTF. For the CDR3, the DNA is TGTGCCAGTAGTAGGGATAGGGAGGGGGCCAACGTCCTGACTTTC.

The chain recombines TRBV6-1 with TRBJ2-2; D ambiguous. The CDR3 runs to 12 residues. V lost 10 bases to trimming and J lost 7 bases, with 13 bases between them. CDR1 and CDR2 (germline): MNHNS, SASEGT. CDR3 amino acids: CAILLPNGELFF. The CDR3 nucleotides read TGTGCCATCCTCCTTCCGAACGGGGAGCTGTTTTTT.

This chain links TRBV25-1 with TRBJ1-1; D may be TRBD1 (5 bases). The CDR3 is 14 residues long. Germline loops: CDR1 MGHDK, CDR2 SYGVNS. Trimming stripped 3 bases from V and 2 bases from J, with 10 bases between. CDR3 in amino acids: CASSDRGINTEAFF. The DNA for the CDR3 is TGTGCCAGCAGTGATCGGGGGATAAACACTGAAGCTTTCTTT. Complete variable domain (other parts from reference TRBV25-1 and TRBJ1-1): EADIYQTPRYLVIGTGKKITLECSQTMGHDKMYWYQQDPGMELHLIHYSYGVNSTEKGDLSSESTVSRIRTEHFPLTLESARPSHTSQYLCASSDRGINTEAFFGQGTRLTVV.

In its sample, this clonotype was seen a few times. The V gene is TRBV6-2 or TRBV6-3, the J gene TRBJ2-2; D perhaps matches TRBD2 (6 bases). V lost 4 bases and J lost 5, with 11 bases in between. This CDR3 is built from 14 residues. CDR1 and CDR2 from the germline V gene are MNHEY and SVGEGT. The CDR3 DNA follows: TGTGCCAGCAGTTGGGGGGAATCGACCGGGGAGCTGTTTTTT. Translation gives CASSWGESTGELFF.

The chain is built from TRBV27 and TRBJ2-7, with D perhaps given as TRBD1 or TRBD2 (6 bases each). V was pared by 4 bases and J by 4 bases, with 11 bases between. The CDR3 has 13 amino acids. CDR1 and CDR2 from the germline V gene are MNHEY and SMNVEV (reference sequence). In nucleotides, the CDR3 is TGTGCCAGCAGTTACAGGGCGGGATACGAGCAGTACGTC. Translating gives CASSYRAGYEQYV.